The 4 T cell receptor beta chains in this list originate from one sample, sequenced in a study of blood T cell repertoires in COVID-19 (dated by TCRdb to the early 2020s). Libraries came from the immunoSEQ multiplex PCR assay. Drawn from immuneACCESS, this table holds only the in-frame rearrangements with V and J called that TCRdb kept. Clones are partly lost; checked studies trace under half to an unresolved V gene and leave the rest unexplained. This sample holds 26,000 or so clones; roughly nine tenths were observed only once. The biggest ten clones account for around 5% of the sample. Sequencing was done on a sample of peripheral blood. The source of these receptors is a man between 60 and 70 years old with active COVID-19.

This chain joins TRBV4-1 and TRBJ2-2; 11 bases match TRBD2. Germline loops: CDR1 MGHRA, CDR2 YSYEKL. V gave up 2 bases and J gave up 2 bases; unmatched junction bases: 4. This CDR3 region has 17 residues. CDR3 loop: CASSQPSGGTNTGELFF. The CDR3, as DNA: TGCGCCAGCAGCCAACCTAGCGGGGGGACTAACACCGGGGAGCTGTTTTTT.

This chain connects TRBV5-8 to TRBJ1-2; maybe TRBD1 (5 bases). V dropped 4 bases and J dropped 4 bases, with 17 bases sitting between them. Looked up from germline, CDR1 is SGHTS and CDR2 is YDEGEE. This CDR3 contains 15 residues. Here the CDR3 reads CASSNPGLGSYGYTF. CDR3 DNA sequence: TGTGCCAGCAGCAACCCGGGACTCGGAAGCTATGGCTACACCTTC.

The chain combines TRBV29-1 with TRBJ2-7; D might be TRBD2 (5 bases). CDR1 and CDR2 (germline): SQVTM, ANQGSEA. Trimming removed 1 base at V and 0 bases at J, with 13 bases between. The CDR3 spans 15 residues. The CDR3 here is CSVEAPTGSSYEQYF. The DNA of the CDR3 is TGCAGCGTTGAAGCCCCGACGGGGAGCTCCTACGAGCAGTACTTC.

This chain links TRBV2 with TRBJ1-2; unclear D gene. The V gene's germline CDR1 is SNHLY and CDR2 FYNNEI. The CDR3 totals 12 residues. V lost 5 bases, J lost 6 bases, and 10 bases lay in between. CDR3 region: CASSTDYDGYTF. CDR3 bases: TGTGCCAGCAGTACTGATTATGATGGCTACACCTTC.